A single sample is the source of the 8 T cell receptor beta chains below, sequenced in a study of persistence of HIV-infected CD4 T cells (dated by TCRdb to about 2020). The meaning of the sample's treatment or condition label: suppressive antiretroviral therapy. Lysates of CMV-infected fibroblasts at about 10 ug/mL were used to stimulate the cells. Nonresponding CD40L-negative CD69-negative CD45RO-high memory CD4+ T cells were sorted as memory populations depleted of antigen-responding cells. The immunoSEQ hsTCRB assay version 4 in survey mode was used to sequence TCRbeta repertoires from genomic DNA. Here the immuneACCESS table is served through TCRdb, limited to in-frame sequences with V and J called. Missing clones are a known gap in these copies; in checked studies unresolved V genes cover under half, and the rest lacks a known reason. This sample lists roughly 32,000 clones; around 82% were detected once. Around 0.94% of the sample lies in the top ten.

Their antigens are not known. Sequencing used CD4+ T cells sorted from PBMCs after roughly 18-hour stimulation, obtained from a patient who received antiretroviral therapy. The sample's cell subset or site label, decoded: CD40L-CD69- CD45RO-high memory CD4 T cells not responding to CMV lysate. Source of these receptors: an adult man with HIV who was CMV-seropositive.

This clone was counted once. The chain combines TRBV7-9 with TRBJ2-5; tentative D call: TRBD2 (6 bases). CDR1 and CDR2 from the germline V gene are SEHNR and FQNEAQ (reference sequence). The CDR3 length is 14 residues. The germline V and J ends were trimmed by 5 bases and 4 bases, with 14 bases remaining between them. The CDR3, as DNA: TGTGCCAGCAGCGGGAGCGGGTCTGGAGAGACCCAGTACTTC. Its protein is CASSGSGSGETQYF.

A single count supports this clone. The genes are TRBV25-1 and TRBJ1-5, with unresolved D. The CDR3 has 14 amino acids. Germline V gene data show CDR1 as MGHDK and CDR2 as SYGVNS. Trimming removed 5 bases at V and 6 bases at J, with 14 bases between. The CDR3 is CASSRRTLGQPQHF. The CDR3 region has the DNA TGTGCCAGCAGTAGGCGGACCCTGGGTCAGCCCCAGCATTTT.

The chain joins TRBV6-2 or TRBV6-3 to TRBJ1-6; possible D gene TRBD1, 5 bases. From germline, CDR1 is MNHEY and CDR2 SVGEGT. The CDR3 contains 15 residues. Trimming removed 1 base at V and 7 bases at J, with 11 bases between. The chain's CDR3 is CASSYWSGKNSPLHF. CDR3 bases: TGTGCCAGCAGTTACTGGTCAGGGAAGAATTCACCCCTCCACTTT.

The chain links TRBV18 to TRBJ2-5; D uncertain. V was pared by 1 base and J by 2 bases, with 5 bases between. The V gene's germline CDR1 is KGHSH and CDR2 LQKENI. CDR3 length equals 13 residues. The CDR3 DNA is TGTGCCAGCTCACCACTAGGGCAAGAGACCCAGTACTTC. Its translation is CASSPLGQETQYF.

The genes are TRBV2 and TRBJ1-2; D remains unclear. V was trimmed by 3 bases and J by 2 bases, leaving 7 bases between them. The germline CDR1 and CDR2 sequences are SNHLY and FYNNEI. This CDR3 has 13 residues. As DNA, the CDR3 is TGTGCCAGCAGTGATTGGGTAAACTATGGCTACACCTTC. Translated: CASSDWVNYGYTF.

The chain couples TRBV5-6 to TRBJ2-7; D possibly corresponds to TRBD1 (5 bases). V lost 1 base and J lost 2, with 10 bases in between. The CDR3 length is 14 residues. CDR1 is SGHDT and CDR2 is YYEEEE in the germline V gene. Written as DNA, the CDR3 is TGTGCCAGCAGCTTGCCAGGGAAAACCTACGAGCAGTACTTC. It codes for CASSLPGKTYEQYF.

The chain combines TRBV6-5 with TRBJ2-3; 11 bases agree with TRBD2. The J segment lost 2 bases and the V segment lost 6 bases, leaving 4 bases of the junction unmatched. The CDR3 runs to 15 residues. Per germline, CDR1 MNHEY and CDR2 SVGAGI. CDR3 nucleotides: TGTGCCAGCAGCCCGACTAGCGGGGACACAGATACGCAGTATTTT. Protein sequence: CASSPTSGDTDTQYF.

This clone has just a few counts. This chain uses TRBV9 with TRBJ2-3, with TRBD2 as a possible D gene (6 bases). There are 17 residues in the CDR3. Deletions cut 0 bases from V and 3 bases from J, with 17 bases between. Per the germline V gene, CDR1 is SGDLS and CDR2 is YYNGEE. The CDR3 region has the DNA TGTGCCAGCAGCGTAGGTTCCCCGGGGGAGCCTACAGATACGCAGTATTTT. It codes for CASSVGSPGEPTDTQYF.